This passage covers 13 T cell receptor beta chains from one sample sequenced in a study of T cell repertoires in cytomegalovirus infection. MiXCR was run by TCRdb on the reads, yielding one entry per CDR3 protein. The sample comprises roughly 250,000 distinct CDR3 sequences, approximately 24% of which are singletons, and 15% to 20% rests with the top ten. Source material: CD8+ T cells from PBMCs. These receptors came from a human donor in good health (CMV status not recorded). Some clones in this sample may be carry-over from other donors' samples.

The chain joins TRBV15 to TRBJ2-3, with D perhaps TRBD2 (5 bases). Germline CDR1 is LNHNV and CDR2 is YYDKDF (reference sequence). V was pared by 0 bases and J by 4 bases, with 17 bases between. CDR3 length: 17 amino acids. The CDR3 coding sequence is TGTGCCACCAGCAGAGATTGGATTGGAGGAGCCCCAGATACGCAGTATTTT. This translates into CATSRDWIGGAPDTQYF. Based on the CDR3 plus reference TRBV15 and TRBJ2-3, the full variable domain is DAMVIQNPRYQVTQFGKPVTLSCSQTLNHNVMYWYQQKSSQAPKLLFHYYDKDFNNEADTPDNFQSRRPNTSFCFLDIRSPGLGDTAMYLCATSRDWIGGAPDTQYFGPGTRLTVL.

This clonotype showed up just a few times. The CDR3 spells CASSFAQGAGYEQYF. Here the CDR3 DNA reads TGTGCCAGCAGCTTCGCCCAGGGGGCGGGCTACGAGCAGTACTTC. V gene TRBV5-5 combines with J gene TRBJ2-7; 8 positions match TRBD1. Germline assignment: CDR1 SGHKS and CDR2 YYEKEE (reference sequence). V trimming: 2 bases; J trimming: 3 bases; junction bases outside the gene matches: 7. The length of the CDR3 is 15 residues.

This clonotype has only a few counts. CDR3 sequence reads: CASSLSQVPYEQYF. In nucleotides, the CDR3 is TGTGCCAGCAGTTTAAGTCAGGTCCCCTACGAGCAGTACTTC. The chain carries TRBV12-3 or TRBV12-4 and TRBJ2-7; D gene ambiguous. The V and J ends lost 2 bases and 2 bases respectively, with 10 bases between them. The CDR3 totals 14 residues.

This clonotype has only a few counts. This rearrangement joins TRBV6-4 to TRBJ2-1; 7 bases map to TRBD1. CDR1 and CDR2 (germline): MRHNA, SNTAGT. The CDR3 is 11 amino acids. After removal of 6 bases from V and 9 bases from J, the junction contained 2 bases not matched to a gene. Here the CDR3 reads CASRTGSEQFF. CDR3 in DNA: TGTGCCAGCAGGACAGGGTCTGAGCAGTTCTTC.

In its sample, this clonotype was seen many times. In DNA form, the CDR3 reads TGTGCCAGCAGCTCCAGGGGGCGCGGGACTGAAGCTTTCTTT. Amino acids: CASSSRGRGTEAFF. The V call is TRBV7-8, the J call TRBJ1-1, with TRBD1 matching over 8 bases. Germline CDR1 and CDR2: SGHVS and FQNEAQ. The trim removed 4 bases at V and 5 bases at J, leaving 6 bases unmatched. The CDR3 has 14 amino acids.

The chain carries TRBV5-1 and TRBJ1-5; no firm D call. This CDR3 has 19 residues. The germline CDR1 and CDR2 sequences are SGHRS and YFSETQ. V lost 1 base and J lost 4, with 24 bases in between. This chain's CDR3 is CASSLSTPFSTLRNQPQHF. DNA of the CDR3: TGCGCCAGCAGCTTGTCGACACCATTTTCGACCCTACGGAATCAGCCCCAGCATTTT.

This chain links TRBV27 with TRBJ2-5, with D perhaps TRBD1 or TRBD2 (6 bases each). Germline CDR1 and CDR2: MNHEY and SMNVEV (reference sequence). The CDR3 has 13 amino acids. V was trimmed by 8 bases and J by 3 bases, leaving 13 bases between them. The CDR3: CASGWRGEETQYF. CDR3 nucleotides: TGTGCCAGCGGCTGGAGGGGGGAAGAGACCCAGTACTTC.

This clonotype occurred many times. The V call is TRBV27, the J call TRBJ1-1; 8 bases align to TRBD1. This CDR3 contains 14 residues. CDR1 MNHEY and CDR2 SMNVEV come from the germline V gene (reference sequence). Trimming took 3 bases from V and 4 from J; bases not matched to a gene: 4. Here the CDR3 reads CASSLDRASTEAFF. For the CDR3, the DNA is TGTGCCAGCAGTTTGGACAGGGCCAGCACTGAAGCTTTCTTT.

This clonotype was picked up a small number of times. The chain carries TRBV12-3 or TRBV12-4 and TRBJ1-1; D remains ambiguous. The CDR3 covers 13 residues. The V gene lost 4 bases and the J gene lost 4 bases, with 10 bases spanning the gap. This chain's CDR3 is CASSWLGGTEAFF. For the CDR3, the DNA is TGTGCCAGCAGTTGGCTGGGTGGCACTGAAGCTTTCTTT.

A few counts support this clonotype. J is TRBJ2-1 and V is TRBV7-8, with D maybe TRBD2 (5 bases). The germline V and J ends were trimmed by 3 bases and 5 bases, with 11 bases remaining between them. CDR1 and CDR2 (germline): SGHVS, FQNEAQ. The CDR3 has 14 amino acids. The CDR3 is CASSFGLYNNEQFF. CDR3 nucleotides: TGTGCCAGCAGCTTCGGACTGTACAACAATGAGCAGTTCTTC. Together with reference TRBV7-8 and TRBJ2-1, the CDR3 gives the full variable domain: GAGVSQSPRYKVAKRGQDVALRCDPISGHVSLFWYQQALGQGPEFLTYFQNEAQLDKSGLPSDRFFAERPEGSVSTLKIQRTQQEDSAVYLCASSFGLYNNEQFFGPGTRLTVL.

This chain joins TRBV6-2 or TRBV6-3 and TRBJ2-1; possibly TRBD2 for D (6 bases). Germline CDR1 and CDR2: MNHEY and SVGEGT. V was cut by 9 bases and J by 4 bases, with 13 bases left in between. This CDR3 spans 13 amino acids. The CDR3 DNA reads TGTGCCAGTAGACTAGTTTCGTACAATGAGCAGTTCTTC. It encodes CASRLVSYNEQFF.

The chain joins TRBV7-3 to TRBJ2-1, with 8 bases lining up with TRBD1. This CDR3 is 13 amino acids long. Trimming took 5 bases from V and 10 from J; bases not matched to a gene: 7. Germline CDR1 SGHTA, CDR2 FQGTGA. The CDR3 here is CASSVGQGWEQFF. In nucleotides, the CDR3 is TGTGCCAGCAGCGTAGGACAGGGATGGGAGCAGTTCTTC.

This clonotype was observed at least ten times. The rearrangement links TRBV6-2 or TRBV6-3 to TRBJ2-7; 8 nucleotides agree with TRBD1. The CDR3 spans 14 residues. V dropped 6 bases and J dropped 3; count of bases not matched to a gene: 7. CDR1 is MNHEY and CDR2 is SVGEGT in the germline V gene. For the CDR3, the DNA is TGTGCCAGCAGCGACAGGGGACTTTACTACGAGCAGTACTTC. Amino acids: CASSDRGLYYEQYF.